The 27 T cell receptor beta chains listed next were all sequenced from one sample in a study of blood T cell repertoires in COVID-19. Profiled with immunoSEQ multiplex PCR; TCRdb holds only in-frame clones, not every one. The sample shows 200,000 to 300,000 clones, about 87% of them seen only once. Specimen: peripheral blood. These receptors all stem from a woman aged 65 to 85 with active or convalescent COVID-19.

This chain joins TRBV4-3 and TRBJ2-1; 15 bases map to TRBD2. CDR1 is LGHNA, CDR2 YSLEER, per germline. The trim removed 8 bases at V and 4 bases at J, leaving 6 bases unmatched. This CDR3 comprises 16 residues. This CDR3 is CASSRTSGGVYNEQFF. The CDR3 nucleotides are TGCGCCAGCTCCCGGACTAGCGGGGGGGTGTACAATGAGCAGTTCTTC.

The chain carries TRBV15 and TRBJ1-2; D is uncertain. The V and J ends lost 5 bases and 4 bases respectively, with 14 bases between them. Germline V gives CDR1 LNHNV, CDR2 YYDKDF (reference sequence). CDR3 length: 14 amino acids. This CDR3 reads CATSRSGSVYGYTF. The CDR3 region has the DNA TGTGCCACCAGCCGCTCGGGAAGTGTCTATGGCTACACCTTC.

V and J are TRBV2 and TRBJ1-5, with D possibly matching TRBD1 (6 bases). V lost 5 bases and J 4 bases, leaving 12 bases between the germline ends. Germline CDR1 SNHLY, CDR2 FYNNEI. The CDR3 has 14 amino acids. As DNA, the CDR3 is TGTGCCAGCAGTTCTCGACAGGCAAATCAGCCCCAGCATTTT. This codes for CASSSRQANQPQHF.

This clone was seen a few times. The rearrangement uses TRBV5-5 and TRBJ1-2; tentative D call: TRBD1 (6 bases). The CDR3 spans 13 residues. Per germline, CDR1 SGHKS and CDR2 YYEKEE (reference sequence). Trimming stripped 4 bases from V and 5 bases from J, with 12 bases between. This CDR3 is CASSTDSRYGYTF. As DNA, the CDR3 is TGTGCCAGCAGCACGGACAGTAGATATGGCTACACCTTC.

The chain recombines TRBV7-9 with TRBJ1-4; the match to TRBD1 covers 7 bases. V was pared by 7 bases and J by 5 bases, with 4 bases of the junction left unmatched. This CDR3 is built from 13 residues. Germline CDR1 and CDR2: SEHNR and FQNEAQ (reference sequence). This CDR3 is CASNRQGNEKLFF. The CDR3 region has the DNA TGTGCCAGCAATAGACAGGGAAATGAAAAACTGTTTTTT.

This sequence joins TRBV2 and TRBJ1-2; 7 positions match TRBD1. Germline trimming cut 7 bases from V and 4 bases from J; bases unmatched to any gene: 6. CDR1 is SNHLY and CDR2 is FYNNEI in the germline V gene. CDR3 length equals 13 residues. The CDR3 DNA follows: TGTGCCAGCACCTCCAGGGGGTCCTATGGCTACACCTTC. Its translation: CASTSRGSYGYTF.

The chain is built from TRBV7-2 and TRBJ2-3, with a tentative D call TRBD2 (6 bases). The CDR3 totals 15 residues. V was shortened by 5 bases and J by 3 bases, with 15 bases between the two germline ends. Germline values: CDR1 SGHTA, CDR2 FQGNSA. CDR3 bases: TGTGCCAGCAGCGGGACTTCCCGTCTAACAGATACGCAGTATTTT. Residues: CASSGTSRLTDTQYF. Full variable domain (outside the CDR3, taken from reference TRBV7-2 and TRBJ2-3): GAGVSQSPSNKVTEKGKDVELRCDPISGHTALYWYRQSLGQGLEFLIYFQGNSAPDKSGLPSDRFSAERTGGSVSTLTIQRTQQEDSAVYLCASSGTSRLTDTQYFGPGTRLTVL.

The gene calls are TRBV2 and TRBJ1-6; the D gene is possibly TRBD1 (6 bases). V lost 7 bases, J lost 0 bases, and 13 bases lay in between. Germline V gene data show CDR1 as SNHLY and CDR2 as FYNNEI. CDR3 length: 16 residues. CDR3 nucleotide sequence: TGTGCCAGCACTCCGGGACAAAGCTCCTATAATTCACCCCTCCACTTT. Amino acid sequence: CASTPGQSSYNSPLHF.

The V and J genes are TRBV5-8 and TRBJ2-1, with 7 bases identical to TRBD1. The CDR3 is 14 residues long. Germline lookup yields CDR1 SGHTS and CDR2 YDEGEE. The J segment lost 4 bases and the V segment lost 5 bases, leaving 6 bases of the junction unmatched. CDR3 protein: CASRPGTAYNEQFF. The DNA for the CDR3 is TGTGCCAGCAGACCCGGGACAGCATACAATGAGCAGTTCTTC.

The chain uses TRBV4-3 and TRBJ1-6; perhaps TRBD1 as D (5 bases). Germline lookup yields CDR1 LGHNA and CDR2 YSLEER. This CDR3 region has 16 residues. V was shortened by 0 bases and J by 7 bases, with 13 bases between the two germline ends. CDR3: CASSQDSAGTNSPLHF. CDR3 nucleotides: TGCGCCAGCAGCCAAGATTCGGCGGGGACCAATTCACCCCTCCACTTT.

This chain joins TRBV5-1 and TRBJ1-1; TRBD1 agrees at 8 bases. The V and J ends lost 1 base and 2 bases, in that order; junction bases with no gene match: 4. Germline lookup yields CDR1 SGHRS and CDR2 YFSETQ. The CDR3 runs to 15 residues. CDR3 in amino acids: CASSLPQGGNTEAFF. CDR3 nucleotides: TGCGCCAGCAGCTTGCCACAGGGGGGCAACACTGAAGCTTTCTTT.

As concerns this clone: Other DNA sequences in this sample translate to the same CDR3. The rearrangement uses TRBV6-5 and TRBJ1-1; maybe TRBD1 (6 bases). From germline, CDR1 is MNHEY and CDR2 SVGAGI. The CDR3 length is 13 residues. V was cut by 2 bases and J by 5 bases, with 9 bases left in between. The CDR3 DNA reads TGTGCCAGCAGTTACGGTCAGGGGACTGAAGCTTTCTTT. It is translated as CASSYGQGTEAFF.

CDR3 loop: CASSVAADNQPQHF. CDR3 nucleotide sequence: TGTGCCAGCAGCGTAGCGGCGGATAATCAGCCCCAGCATTTT. J is TRBJ1-5 and V is TRBV9; D ambiguous. Germline CDR1 reads SGDLS; CDR2 reads YYNGEE. The CDR3 sequence is 14 residues long. Deletions cut 0 bases from V and 4 bases from J, with 8 bases between.

The chain joins TRBV18 to TRBJ1-4; 7 bases map to TRBD1. The CDR3 runs 13 residues. In germline, CDR1 is KGHSH, CDR2 LQKENI. V shed 3 bases and J 8 bases; nucleotides not matched to a gene: 3. CDR3 sequence: CASSPGQREKLFF. In DNA, the CDR3 is TGTGCCAGCTCACCGGGACAGCGCGAAAAACTGTTTTTT. The whole variable domain, filled in from reference TRBV18 and TRBJ1-4, reads NAGVMQNPRHLVRRRGQEARLRCSPMKGHSHVYWYRQLPEEGLKFMVYLQKENIIDESGMPKERFSAEFPKEGPSILRIQQVVRGDSAAYFCASSPGQREKLFFGSGTQLSVL.

V and J are TRBV9 and TRBJ2-3, with D possibly matching TRBD2 (6 bases). Germline V gene data show CDR1 as SGDLS and CDR2 as YYNGEE. Deletions cut 2 bases from V and 0 bases from J, with 13 bases between. The length of the CDR3 is 16 residues. CDR3 sequence (DNA): TGTGCCAGCAGCGTTAGAGGCGGGGCCAGCACAGATACGCAGTATTTT. The encoded protein is CASSVRGGASTDTQYF.

The gene calls are TRBV9 and TRBJ1-2; TRBD1 aligns across 9 bases. The V segment lost 2 bases and the J segment 4 bases; nucleotides outside the gene matches: 3. The germline V gene has CDR1 SGDLS and CDR2 YYNGEE. The CDR3 runs to 14 residues. CDR3 coding DNA: TGTGCCAGCAGCGTCTTGACAGGGGGCTATGGCTACACCTTC. It yields the protein CASSVLTGGYGYTF. Drawing the rest from reference TRBV9 and TRBJ1-2, the complete variable domain is DSGVTQTPKHLITATGQRVTLRCSPRSGDLSVYWYQQSLDQGLQFLIQYYNGEERAKGNILERFSAQQFPDLHSELNLSSLELGDSALYFCASSVLTGGYGYTFGSGTRLTVV.

This sequence joins TRBV5-1 and TRBJ1-1; D possibly corresponds to TRBD1 (5 bases). Trimming shortened V by 4 bases and J by 4 bases, and 14 bases separated the two germline ends. The CDR3 has 14 residues. Germline V gives CDR1 SGHRS, CDR2 YFSETQ. DNA of the CDR3: TGCGCCAGCAGCACCAGGGTTTCGGGCACTGAAGCTTTCTTT. Its translation: CASSTRVSGTEAFF.

Comment on this clone: The same CDR3 is also encoded by other DNA sequences in this sample. This sequence joins TRBV6-5 and TRBJ1-5, with a possible D match to TRBD1 (5 bases). The CDR3 totals 13 residues. The germline CDR1 and CDR2 sequences are MNHEY and SVGAGI. V was shortened by 6 bases and J by 4 bases, with 10 bases between the two germline ends. The CDR3 DNA sequence: TGTGCCAGCAGATCGCAGGGAAATCAGCCCCAGCATTTT. Residues: CASRSQGNQPQHF.

This clone has a handful of counts. Here the CDR3 reads CASSRTGGLTEAFF. In DNA, the CDR3 is TGTGCCAGCAGTCGGACAGGGGGACTCACTGAAGCTTTCTTT. J is TRBJ1-1 and V is TRBV11-2, with 10 bases lining up with TRBD1. Trimming at V came to 6 bases and at J to 4 bases, leaving 5 bases not matched to a gene. The germline CDR1 and CDR2 sequences are SGHAT and FQNNGV. This CDR3 region has 14 residues.

This clone was seen once. The CDR3 DNA reads TGTGCCAGCATCACTTTGGAGTCTGTTGGCTACACCTTC. Amino acids: CASITLESVGYTF. The chain joins TRBV2 to TRBJ1-2, with D uncertain. The CDR3 covers 13 residues. The V end lost 7 bases, the J end lost 7 bases, and 16 bases lay between the germline ends. Per the germline V gene, CDR1 is SNHLY and CDR2 is FYNNEI.

This chain links TRBV9 with TRBJ2-3; TRBD2 matches at 9 bases. The CDR3 has 15 residues. Germline trimming cut 2 bases from V and 2 bases from J; bases unmatched to any gene: 3. From germline, CDR1 is SGDLS and CDR2 YYNGEE. CDR3 residues: CASSVLAGATDTQYF. CDR3 sequence (DNA): TGTGCCAGCAGCGTCTTAGCGGGAGCCACAGATACGCAGTATTTT.

This chain joins TRBV15 and TRBJ2-7, with 7 positions matching TRBD2. The germline V gene has CDR1 LNHNV and CDR2 YYDKDF (reference sequence). J was trimmed by 2 bases and V by 1 base; bases with no gene match: 5. CDR3 length equals 15 residues. CDR3 bases: TGTGCCACCAGCAGAGTCGGCCTAGCGGCCTACGAGCAGTACTTC. It encodes CATSRVGLAAYEQYF.

This chain connects TRBV5-1 to TRBJ1-4; D is unclear. Per germline, CDR1 SGHRS and CDR2 YFSETQ. The CDR3 has 14 residues. The V and J ends lost 1 base and 4 bases respectively, with 8 bases between them. For the CDR3, the DNA is TGCGCCAGCAGCTTGCTGGGGAGTAATGAAAAACTGTTTTTT. Its protein is CASSLLGSNEKLFF. The complete variable domain, with remaining parts taken from reference TRBV5-1 and TRBJ1-4, reads KAGVTQTPRYLIKTRGQQVTLSCSPISGHRSVSWYQQTPGQGLQFLFEYFSETQRNKGNFPGRFSGRQFSNSRSEMNVSTLELGDSALYLCASSLLGSNEKLFFGSGTQLSVL.

The chain uses TRBV5-1 and TRBJ1-1; 8 bases are shared with TRBD1. Germline V gene sequence: CDR1 SGHRS, CDR2 YFSETQ. CDR3 size: 16 residues. After removal of 3 bases from V and 5 bases from J, the junction contained 12 bases not matched to a gene. CDR3 region: CASSWTVGQGGTEAFF. The DNA for the CDR3 is TGCGCCAGCAGCTGGACCGTCGGACAGGGTGGTACTGAAGCTTTCTTT.

The chain links TRBV6-6 to TRBJ1-3; D uncertain. The V gene lost 0 bases and the J gene lost 8 bases, with 14 bases spanning the gap. This CDR3 is 15 amino acids long. The germline V gene encodes CDR1 MNHNY and CDR2 SVGAGI (reference sequence). The CDR3 loop reads CASSYSKGGSDTIYF. CDR3 sequence (DNA): TGTGCCAGCAGTTACTCGAAGGGAGGGTCGGACACCATATATTTT.

This sequence joins TRBV4-3 and TRBJ1-1; D perhaps matches TRBD1 (6 bases). Trimming removed 3 bases from V and 4 bases from J, with 21 bases in between. This CDR3 spans 17 amino acids. The germline V gene has CDR1 LGHNA and CDR2 YSLEER. The CDR3 DNA reads TGCGCCAGCAGCCACCTCCCCGGGGGGGGCGCGAGCACTGAAGCTTTCTTT. It yields the protein CASSHLPGGGASTEAFF.

The chain combines TRBV7-9 with TRBJ1-4, with D possibly being TRBD1 (6 bases). Germline CDR1 reads SEHNR; CDR2 reads FQNEAQ (reference sequence). V was clipped by 5 bases and J by 7 bases, with 17 bases between them. The CDR3 is made up of 15 amino acids. This CDR3 is CASSETGTSIEKLFF. CDR3 bases: TGTGCCAGCAGCGAGACCGGGACATCTATTGAAAAACTGTTTTTT.